This T cell receptor (beta chain) was recorded in a study of neurological immune-mediated disorders. The sample holds many counts of this clonotype. Unsorted libraries used 2 million PBMCs kept at -80 degrees C. Between the trimmed V and J ends, which lost 4 bases and 2 bases, there was a span of 9 bases. The germline V gene has CDR1 DFQATT and CDR2 SNEGSKA (reference sequence). This CDR3 has 14 residues. The cDNA came from 5'RACE with 10-nucleotide random UMIs. TCRdb re-called the 5' RACE reads through MiXCR, storing one row per CDR3 protein. The sample holds around 64,000 distinct CDR3 sequences, approximately 3.3% seen once.

The sequence was obtained from a woman aged 45-60 years with multiple sclerosis. Material: PBMCs. The V gene is TRBV20-1, the J gene TRBJ2-6; no definite D call. The CDR3 sequence: CSAKLITGANVLTF. CDR3 DNA sequence: TGCAGTGCTAAGCTGATTACTGGGGCCAACGTCCTGACTTTC.